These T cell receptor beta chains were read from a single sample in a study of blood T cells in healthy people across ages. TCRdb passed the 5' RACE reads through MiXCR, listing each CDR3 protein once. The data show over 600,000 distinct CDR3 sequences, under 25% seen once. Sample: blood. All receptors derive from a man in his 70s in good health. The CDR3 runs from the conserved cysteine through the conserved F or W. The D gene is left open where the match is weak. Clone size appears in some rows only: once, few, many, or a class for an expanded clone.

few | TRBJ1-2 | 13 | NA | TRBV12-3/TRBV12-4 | CASSLGGIYGYTF | TGTGCCAGCAGTCTAGGGGGAATCTATGGCTACACCTTC
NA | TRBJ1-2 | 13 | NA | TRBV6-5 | CASSYQGGDGYTF | TGTGCCAGCAGTTACCAGGGTGGGGATGGCTACACCTTC
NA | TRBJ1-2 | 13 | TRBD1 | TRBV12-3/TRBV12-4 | CASSPGTANGYTF | TGTGCCAGCAGCCCCGGGACAGCTAATGGCTACACCTTC
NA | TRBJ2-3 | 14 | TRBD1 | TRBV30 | CAWRPDRGTDTQYF | TGTGCCTGGAGACCCGACAGGGGGACAGATACGCAGTATTTT
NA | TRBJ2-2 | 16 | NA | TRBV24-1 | CATSDARPGDTGELFF | TGTGCCACCAGTGATGCGCGGCCTGGAGACACCGGGGAGCTGTTTTTT
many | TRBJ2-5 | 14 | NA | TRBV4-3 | CASSQDLRVETQYF | TGCGCCAGCAGCCAAGATTTAAGGGTGGAGACCCAGTACTTC
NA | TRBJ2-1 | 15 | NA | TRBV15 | CATSNRLFGGNEQFF | TGTGCCACCAGCAACCGCCTGTTCGGCGGAAATGAGCAGTTCTTC
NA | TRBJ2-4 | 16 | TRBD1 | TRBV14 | CASSQDTGTGGYIQYF | TGTGCCAGCAGCCAAGATACTGGGACAGGGGGCTACATTCAGTACTTC
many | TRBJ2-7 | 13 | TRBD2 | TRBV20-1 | CSARLAGLYEQYF | TGCAGTGCGAGACTAGCGGGACTCTACGAGCAGTACTTC
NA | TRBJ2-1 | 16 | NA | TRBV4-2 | CASSIQLAASYNEQFF | TGTGCCAGCAGCATCCAATTAGCGGCCTCGTACAATGAGCAGTTCTTC
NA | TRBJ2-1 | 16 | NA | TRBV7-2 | CASSLSPDPSYNEQFF | TGTGCCAGCAGCTTATCGCCGGACCCATCCTACAATGAGCAGTTCTTC
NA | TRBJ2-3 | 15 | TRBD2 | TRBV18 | CASSPISGSTDTQYF | TGTGCCAGCTCACCTATCAGCGGGAGTACAGATACGCAGTATTTT
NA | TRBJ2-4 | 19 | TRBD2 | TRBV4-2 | CASSQDSLAGDLAKNIQYF | TGTGCCAGCAGCCAAGATTCGCTAGCGGGGGACCTAGCCAAAAACATTCAGTACTTC
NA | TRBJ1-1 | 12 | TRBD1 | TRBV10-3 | CAISETGAEAFF | TGTGCCATCAGTGAAACAGGGGCGGAAGCTTTCTTT
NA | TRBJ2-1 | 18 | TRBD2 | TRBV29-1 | CSVDIATLAGGSYNEQFF | TGCAGCGTTGACATCGCGACTCTAGCGGGAGGGTCCTACAATGAGCAGTTCTTC
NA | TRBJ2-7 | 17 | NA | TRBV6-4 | CASSDSSAGRRMYEQYF | TGTGCCAGCAGTGACTCTTCGGCGGGACGGAGGATGTACGAGCAGTACTTC
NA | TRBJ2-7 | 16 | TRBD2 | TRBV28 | CASSPRGLAYTYEQYF | TGTGCCAGCAGTCCACGGGGACTAGCCTACACCTACGAGCAGTACTTC
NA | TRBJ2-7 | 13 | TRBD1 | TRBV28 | CASTEDRAYEQYF | TGTGCCAGCACCGAGGACAGGGCCTACGAGCAGTACTTC
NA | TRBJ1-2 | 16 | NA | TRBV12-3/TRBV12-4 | CASSPRRADLNYGYTF | TGTGCCAGCAGTCCACGTCGGGCGGACTTGAACTATGGCTACACCTTC